The 31 T cell receptor beta chains below come from one sample, sequenced in a study of CD8 T cells in cerebrospinal fluid in Alzheimer's disease. TCRdb re-called the 10x single-cell sequencing reads and catalogs CDR3 proteins one per entry, DNA excluded. This sample's clone table lists some 960 distinct CDR3 sequences. Material for sequencing was cerebrospinal fluid. The receptor source for this set is a human donor with mild cognitive impairment.

This clonotype is large (0.1 to 1%) by frequency. The gene calls are TRBV20-1 and TRBJ2-1; as DNA is missing, the TRBD2 call by TCRdb cannot be tested. The CDR3 is made up of 17 amino acids. CDR1 and CDR2 (germline): DFQATT, SNEGSKA (reference sequence). The CDR3 protein is CSAIGASGGITYNEQFF.

The chain combines TRBV19 with TRBJ1-2; lacking DNA, the TRBD1 call made by TCRdb goes unchecked. The CDR3 is 14 residues long. Germline V gene sequence: CDR1 LNHDA, CDR2 SQIVND (reference sequence). CDR3 loop: CASRRQGGNYGYTF. Full variable domain (missing parts from reference TRBV19 and TRBJ1-2): DGGITQSPKYLFRKEGQNVTLSCEQNLNHDAMYWYRQDPGQGLRLIYYSQIVNDFQKGDIAEGYSVSREKKESFPLTVTSAQKNPTAFYLCASRRQGGNYGYTFGSGTRLTVV.

This clonotype is called medium-sized (0.01 to 0.1%) based on its frequency. The chain couples TRBV2 to TRBJ1-4; the TRBD1 assignment by TCRdb is unverifiable without DNA. Germline values: CDR1 SNHLY, CDR2 FYNNEI. The CDR3 is 15 residues long. The CDR3 loop is CASKGQGVMAEKLFF.

This clonotype counts as medium-sized (0.01 to 0.1%) by frequency. The chain carries TRBV2 and TRBJ1-6; TCRdb designates TRBD1, a call that cannot be tested without DNA. CDR1 SNHLY and CDR2 FYNNEI come from the germline V gene. CDR3 length equals 15 residues. The CDR3 loop is CASRGGQARNSPLHF.

Its frequency marks this clonotype as medium-sized. V gene TRBV9 combines with J gene TRBJ1-6. Germline V gene sequence: CDR1 SGDLS, CDR2 YYNGEE. The CDR3 consists of 15 residues. CDR3 residues: CASSVLGDDNSPLHF. The variable domain in full, completed from reference TRBV9 and TRBJ1-6, reads DSGVTQTPKHLITATGQRVTLRCSPRSGDLSVYWYQQSLDQGLQFLIQYYNGEERAKGNILERFSAQQFPDLHSELNLSSLELGDSALYFCASSVLGDDNSPLHFGNGTRLTVT.

This clonotype counts as medium-sized by frequency. The chain links TRBV20-1 to TRBJ1-6; TCRdb proposes TRBD1, but this gene call is untestable without DNA. The CDR3 is 14 residues long. From germline, CDR1 is DFQATT and CDR2 SNEGSKA (reference sequence). The CDR3 sequence is CSARTGQYNSPLHF.

This clonotype is identified as medium-sized from frequency. The V and J genes are TRBV9 and TRBJ2-2; as DNA is missing, the TRBD1 call by TCRdb cannot be tested. The CDR3 has 17 residues. Germline-derived CDR1 and CDR2 are SGDLS and YYNGEE. CDR3 amino acids: CASSLQGTGGAGGELFF.

This clonotype is deemed large (0.1 to 1%) by its frequency. V gene TRBV11-2 combines with J gene TRBJ2-3. Germline CDR1 reads SGHAT; CDR2 reads FQNNGV. CDR3 length: 15 residues. The CDR3 sequence: CASSLDRGSTDTQYF.

This clonotype shows up as medium-sized (0.01 to 0.1%) by frequency. The chain recombines TRBV6-1 with TRBJ1-1; the TCRdb D gene call, TRBD1, has no DNA to confirm it. The CDR3 loop spans 14 amino acids. CDR1 and CDR2 from the germline V gene are MNHNS and SASEGT. The CDR3 protein is CASSRGGANTEAFF.

This clonotype is deemed medium-sized by its frequency. The chain combines TRBV7-8 with TRBJ2-2. Per the germline V gene, CDR1 is SGHVS and CDR2 is FQNEAQ. The CDR3 consists of 16 residues. The CDR3 reads CASSLASHTVTGELFF.

By frequency, this clonotype registers medium-sized. This chain connects TRBV2 to TRBJ2-3; with no DNA, the TCRdb D assignment of TRBD1 cannot be verified. The CDR3 is made up of 14 amino acids. The germline V gene encodes CDR1 SNHLY and CDR2 FYNNEI. CDR3 loop: CASRRWDNSDTQYF.

Its frequency marks this clonotype as medium-sized (0.01 to 0.1%). The gene calls are TRBV18 and TRBJ1-1; TCRdb gives TRBD1 as the D gene, but with no DNA this cannot be confirmed. Germline V gives CDR1 KGHSH, CDR2 LQKENI. CDR3 length: 17 residues. The CDR3 spells CASSPPSRGTPNTEAFF.

This clonotype ranks as medium-sized (0.01 to 0.1%) in terms of frequency. The rearrangement uses TRBV9 and TRBJ1-3. Germline V gene sequence: CDR1 SGDLS, CDR2 YYNGEE. The CDR3 sequence is 15 residues long. CDR3 residues: CASSYRPDSGNTIYF.

Frequency places this clonotype as large. The genes are TRBV2 and TRBJ1-2; absent DNA, TCRdb's TRBD1 call cannot be checked. This CDR3 has 13 amino acids. Germline CDR1 SNHLY, CDR2 FYNNEI. The CDR3: CASSGTAILGYTF. Drawing the rest from reference TRBV2 and TRBJ1-2, the complete variable domain is EPEVTQTPSHQVTQMGQEVILRCVPISNHLYFYWYRQILGQKVEFLVSFYNNEISEKSEIFDDQFSVERPDGSNFTLKIRSTKLEDSAMYFCASSGTAILGYTFGSGTRLTVV.

According to its frequency, this clonotype is large. The chain joins TRBV7-9 to TRBJ1-2; the D gene TCRdb calls, TRBD1, cannot be checked with no DNA. CDR3 length: 13 residues. Germline CDR1 is SEHNR and CDR2 is FQNEAQ (reference sequence). The CDR3 here is CASSTTDRNGYTF.

Measured by frequency, this clonotype is medium-sized. This chain connects TRBV27 to TRBJ1-3; TCRdb gives TRBD1 as the D gene, but with no DNA this cannot be confirmed. The CDR3 length is 13 residues. CDR1 and CDR2 (germline): MNHEY, SMNVEV (reference sequence). CDR3 in amino acids: CASWDRVGNTIYF.

Its frequency marks this clonotype as large. The chain is built from TRBV12-3 or TRBV12-4 and TRBJ2-1; absent DNA, TCRdb's TRBD2 call cannot be checked. This CDR3 is built from 16 residues. CDR3 in amino acids: CASSPYRGGNYNEQFF.

This clonotype ranks as medium-sized in terms of frequency. This chain uses TRBV14 with TRBJ1-2; checking the TCRdb D call of TRBD1 is not possible without DNA. Germline CDR1 and CDR2: SGHDN and FVKESK. The CDR3 totals 16 residues. This CDR3 reads CASSQVPGQYVYGYTF.

The chain joins TRBV19 to TRBJ1-3. Per germline, CDR1 LNHDA and CDR2 SQIVND (reference sequence). The CDR3 covers 16 residues. CDR3 sequence reads: CASSINWSRSGNTIYF.

By frequency, this clonotype registers medium-sized. The V and J genes are TRBV12-3 or TRBV12-4 and TRBJ1-2. CDR3 length equals 14 residues. CDR3 in amino acids: CASSYRNLNYGYTF.

This clonotype shows up as large by frequency. The chain uses TRBV9 and TRBJ2-5; as DNA is missing, the TRBD1 call by TCRdb cannot be tested. The CDR3 loop spans 16 amino acids. Germline V gives CDR1 SGDLS, CDR2 YYNGEE. The chain's CDR3 is CASSVDGSGRGETQYF.

This clonotype is large by frequency. The chain is built from TRBV28 and TRBJ2-4; TCRdb's D call, TRBD2, is unchecked because there is no DNA. In germline, CDR1 is MDHEN, CDR2 SYDVKM. The CDR3 totals 16 residues. CDR3 sequence: CASSTSGGAGLDIQYF.

Considering frequency, this clonotype is medium-sized. The chain employs TRBV20-1 and TRBJ1-2; the D call of TRBD1 rests on TCRdb alone, since no DNA is present to check it. This CDR3 spans 12 amino acids. Germline V lookup: CDR1 DFQATT, CDR2 SNEGSKA (reference sequence). The CDR3 reads CSARSGIYGYTF.

By frequency, this clonotype registers medium-sized. V gene TRBV27 combines with J gene TRBJ2-4; TCRdb designates TRBD1, a call that cannot be tested without DNA. Germline lookup yields CDR1 MNHEY and CDR2 SMNVEV (reference sequence). The CDR3 is 16 amino acids. The chain's CDR3 is CASSSVQAQGKSIQYF.

By frequency, this clonotype registers medium-sized. V is TRBV4-3 and J is TRBJ2-2; the TCRdb D gene call, TRBD1, has no DNA to confirm it. CDR3 size: 15 residues. Germline values: CDR1 LGHNA, CDR2 YSLEER. CDR3 in amino acids: CASSPGQVNTGELFF.

The V and J genes are TRBV19 and TRBJ1-2. Germline V gene sequence: CDR1 LNHDA, CDR2 SQIVND (reference sequence). The CDR3 has 12 residues. CDR3 sequence: CASSVEWGGYTF.

Judged by frequency, this clonotype is large. J is TRBJ2-3 and V is TRBV7-2; TCRdb calls TRBD2, which cannot be checked without DNA. The CDR3 sequence is 16 residues long. Germline assignment: CDR1 SGHTA and CDR2 FQGNSA. The CDR3 sequence: CASSTSSGLSTDTQYF. The full variable domain, rest sourced from reference TRBV7-2 and TRBJ2-3, is GAGVSQSPSNKVTEKGKDVELRCDPISGHTALYWYRQSLGQGLEFLIYFQGNSAPDKSGLPSDRFSAERTGGSVSTLTIQRTQQEDSAVYLCASSTSSGLSTDTQYFGPGTRLTVL.

This clonotype registers medium-sized by frequency. The CDR3 region is CSASPRDNYGYTF. The chain employs TRBV20-1 and TRBJ1-2; TCRdb lists TRBD1, though no DNA is available to test this call. CDR1 and CDR2 from the germline V gene are DFQATT and SNEGSKA (reference sequence). The CDR3 consists of 13 residues.

Considering frequency, this clonotype is medium-sized. The rearrangement joins TRBV29-1 to TRBJ2-3; TCRdb's D call of TRBD1 is untestable without DNA. This CDR3 is built from 15 residues. Germline lookup yields CDR1 SQVTM and CDR2 ANQGSEA. The CDR3 protein is CSVEQGTGYSDTQYF.

In terms of frequency, this clonotype is medium-sized (0.01 to 0.1%). The chain combines TRBV30 with TRBJ2-7; TCRdb outputs TRBD1, but without DNA this stays unchecked. The CDR3 is 14 residues long. CDR1 GTSNPN and CDR2 SVGIG come from the germline V gene (reference sequence). The CDR3 sequence is CAWSGAGVEYEQYF.

This clonotype shows up as medium-sized by frequency. The V call is TRBV6-1, the J call TRBJ1-6; the TRBD1 assignment by TCRdb is unverifiable without DNA. CDR1 and CDR2 (germline): MNHNS, SASEGT. The length of the CDR3 is 16 residues. The CDR3 spells CASSAPGQGANSPLHF.